This passage covers 10 T cell receptor beta chains from one sample sequenced in a study of blood T cell repertoires in COVID-19. Clones were read by immunoSEQ multiplex PCR, and TCRdb kept only the in-frame ones, dropping some. This sample has some 400,000 clones, with around 87% found just once. Input material: peripheral blood. Receptors were obtained from a man aged 18 to 29 with active or convalescent COVID-19.

The genes are TRBV5-4 and TRBJ1-5, with D possibly TRBD1 on 5 matching bases. The germline V gene encodes CDR1 SGHNT and CDR2 YYREEE (reference sequence). Trimming cost V 4 bases and J 5 bases, with 10 bases left between them. This CDR3 is built from 13 residues. The CDR3 DNA sequence: TGTGCCAGCAGCCAAGACAGCCATCAGCCCCAGCATTTT. Its protein product is CASSQDSHQPQHF.

As concerns this clone: At one end the junction does not follow the germline gene, possibly because of a read error. This chain uses TRBV7-2 with TRBJ2-3; possibly TRBD1 for D (6 bases). Germline values: CDR1 SGHTA, CDR2 FQGNSA. This CDR3 spans 14 amino acids. This chain's CDR3 is CASSLSGGTDTQYF. CDR3 nucleotides: TGTGCCAGCAGCTTAAGTGGGGGCACGGATACGCAGTATTTT. Full variable domain (missing parts from reference TRBV7-2 and TRBJ2-3): GAGVSQSPSNKVTEKGKDVELRCDPISGHTALYWYRQSLGQGLEFLIYFQGNSAPDKSGLPSDRFSAERTGGSVSTLTIQRTQQEDSAVYLCASSLSGGTDTQYFGPGTRLTVL.

The chain joins TRBV18 to TRBJ2-3; D is undetermined. Germline V lookup: CDR1 KGHSH, CDR2 LQKENI. The CDR3 runs to 13 residues. V lost 0 bases, J lost 4 bases, and 5 bases lay in between. CDR3 sequence reads: CASSPPSSDTQYF. CDR3 coding DNA: TGTGCCAGCTCACCACCTTCCTCAGATACGCAGTATTTT.

V and J are TRBV11-2 and TRBJ2-5, with a possible D match to TRBD1 (5 bases). V was shortened by 8 bases and J by 4 bases, with 11 bases between the two germline ends. The V gene's germline CDR1 is SGHAT and CDR2 FQNNGV. The CDR3 is 12 residues long. CDR3 sequence (DNA): TGTGCCAGCGGACAATCAAGAGAGACCCAGTACTTC. Encoded protein: CASGQSRETQYF.

The genes are TRBV5-1 and TRBJ2-1; 12 bases map to TRBD2. Trimming took 0 bases from V and 8 from J; bases not matched to a gene: 3. Per the germline V gene, CDR1 is SGHRS and CDR2 is YFSETQ. The CDR3 sequence is 15 residues long. The CDR3 coding sequence is TGCGCCAGCAGCTTGGTGCTAGCGGGAGGGTATGAGCAGTTCTTC. It is translated as CASSLVLAGGYEQFF.

CDR3 region: CASSQEKDRVDNEQFF. The DNA for the CDR3 is TGTGCCAGCAGCCAAGAAAAGGACAGGGTCGACAATGAGCAGTTCTTC. The genes are TRBV14 and TRBJ2-1; 8 bases agree with TRBD1. The length of the CDR3 is 16 residues. Looked up from germline, CDR1 is SGHDN and CDR2 is FVKESK. With 0 bases clipped from V and 5 bases from J, the junction kept 6 bases outside the gene matches.

This clone was seen a single time. The chain links TRBV7-3 to TRBJ2-2; 8 nucleotides match TRBD1. Trimming at V came to 0 bases and at J to 0 bases, leaving 9 bases not matched to a gene. The germline V gene encodes CDR1 SGHTA and CDR2 FQGTGA. The CDR3 spans 19 residues. DNA for the CDR3: TGTGCCAGCAGCTTAACACTCACCCAGGGGGCCTCGAACACCGGGGAGCTGTTTTTT. Protein: CASSLTLTQGASNTGELFF.

This sequence joins TRBV4-1 and TRBJ2-1; 7 bases align to TRBD2. Germline V gene sequence: CDR1 MGHRA, CDR2 YSYEKL. CDR3 length: 17 amino acids. The V gene end was trimmed by 4 bases and the J gene end by 8 bases; junction bases not matched to a gene: 17. CDR3 bases: TGCGCCAGCAGCCTAAGATGGGGGGGAGGGCCTTTCGATGAGCAGTTCTTC. It is translated as CASSLRWGGGPFDEQFF.

The rearrangement joins TRBV2 to TRBJ2-7, with 7 bases identical to TRBD1. The CDR3 consists of 14 residues. With V trimmed by 5 bases and J by 4 bases, 8 bases remained unmatched. Germline loops: CDR1 SNHLY, CDR2 FYNNEI. The CDR3 nucleotides are TGTGCCAGCAGTAGGGAGACAGGGCCATACGAGCAGTACTTC. Translated, it gives CASSRETGPYEQYF.

This chain links TRBV28 with TRBJ2-5; 8 nucleotides line up with TRBD2. After removal of 9 bases from V and 5 bases from J, the junction contained 14 bases not matched to a gene. This CDR3 spans 15 amino acids. The germline V gene has CDR1 MDHEN and CDR2 SYDVKM. In nucleotides, the CDR3 is TGTGCCAGTGGAAGACCGGGGGGGGCACGGGAGACCCAGTACTTC. Its protein is CASGRPGGARETQYF.